This entry lists 21 T cell receptor beta chains sequenced from one sample in a study of OX40 agonist ivuxolimab in advanced cancers. Assay used: immunoSEQ multiplex PCR; TCRdb lists only in-frame clones, some missing. The profile shows nearly 60,000 clones, around nine tenths of them singletons. Sequenced material: CD4+ or CD8+ T cells sorted from blood, taken in a trial of the OX40 agonist ivuxolimab. These TCRs come from an adult with an advanced solid tumor such as melanoma, head and neck, liver or kidney cancer.

As to this clone: The sample carries other DNA sequences with the same CDR3. The chain uses TRBV30 and TRBJ2-7, with D perhaps TRBD1 (6 bases). There are 14 residues in the CDR3. The germline V and J ends were trimmed by 2 bases and 3 bases, with 14 bases remaining between them. Germline CDR1 is GTSNPN and CDR2 is SVGIG (reference sequence). The CDR3 DNA reads as TGTGCCTGGAGTCCCCCGGGACAACTCTACGAGCAGTACTTC. Translated, it gives CAWSPPGQLYEQYF.

This chain connects TRBV6-1 to TRBJ2-3; 8 bases map to TRBD1. Unmatched junction bases numbered 3, after V lost 10 bases and J lost 0 bases. Germline-derived CDR1 and CDR2 are MNHNS and SASEGT. The CDR3 loop spans 13 amino acids. As DNA, the CDR3 is TGTGCCACCAGGGGGCTTAGCACAGATACGCAGTATTTT. Translation gives CATRGLSTDTQYF.

V is TRBV7-2 and J is TRBJ2-7; 9 positions agree with TRBD1. V lost 5 bases, J lost 0 bases, and 5 bases stayed unmatched. Germline loops: CDR1 SGHTA, CDR2 FQGNSA. This CDR3 spans 15 amino acids. Here the CDR3 reads CASSRGQGISYEQYF. The CDR3 region has the DNA TGTGCCAGCAGCCGAGGACAGGGGATCTCCTACGAGCAGTACTTC.

V is TRBV9 and J is TRBJ1-2; the D is unclear. Trimming stripped 4 bases from V and 8 bases from J, with 15 bases between. Germline CDR1 is SGDLS and CDR2 is YYNGEE. This CDR3 is 13 amino acids long. The CDR3: CASSPRSGNGYTF. CDR3 nucleotides: TGTGCCAGCAGCCCCAGAAGTGGGAACGGCTACACCTTC.

This clone was detected once. The V gene is TRBV14, the J gene TRBJ2-3; possible D gene TRBD2, 5 bases. Germline V CDR1 and CDR2: SGHDN, FVKESK. The CDR3 is 13 residues long. The V end was cut by 3 bases, the J end by 6 bases, with 10 bases between. Written as DNA, the CDR3 is TGTGCCAGCAGCCAGGGAGCCGCCGATACGCAGTATTTT. This sequence encodes CASSQGAADTQYF.

There are a few counts of this clone. The chain is built from TRBV2 and TRBJ2-6, with a tentative D call TRBD1 (6 bases). Trimming took 5 bases from V and 3 from J, leaving 11 bases between them. The CDR3 length is 15 residues. The germline CDR1 and CDR2 sequences are SNHLY and FYNNEI. The CDR3 nucleotides read TGTGCCAGCAGTATGGGGGCAGATGGGGCCAACGTCCTGACTTTC. Its protein product is CASSMGADGANVLTF. Full variable domain (missing parts from reference TRBV2 and TRBJ2-6): EPEVTQTPSHQVTQMGQEVILRCVPISNHLYFYWYRQILGQKVEFLVSFYNNEISEKSEIFDDQFSVERPDGSNFTLKIRSTKLEDSAMYFCASSMGADGANVLTFGAGSRLTVL.

The chain is built from TRBV5-1 and TRBJ2-7, with TRBD1 identical over 8 bases. The CDR3 has 13 residues. The J segment lost 4 bases and the V segment lost 5 bases, leaving 5 bases of the junction unmatched. Germline CDR1 and CDR2: SGHRS and YFSETQ. The CDR3 nucleotides are TGCGCCAGCAGTCAGGGGGCGGCTTACGAGCAGTACTTC. Encoded protein: CASSQGAAYEQYF.

The chain uses TRBV5-1 and TRBJ2-3; 8 bases fit TRBD2. Germline V CDR1 and CDR2: SGHRS, YFSETQ. This CDR3 is built from 18 residues. Unmatched junction bases numbered 17, after V lost 6 bases and J lost 2 bases. The DNA of the CDR3 is TGCGCCAGCATGCCAAGCGGGAGCTACAGTCTTGCCACAGATACGCAGTATTTT. Its translation is CASMPSGSYSLATDTQYF.

V and J are TRBV2 and TRBJ1-5, with D perhaps matching TRBD1 (6 bases). The V end was cut by 5 bases, the J end by 7 bases, with 12 bases between. CDR1 is SNHLY, CDR2 FYNNEI, per germline. This CDR3 is built from 13 residues. CDR3 amino acids: CASSPGEEQPQHF. DNA of the CDR3: TGTGCCAGCAGTCCAGGGGAGGAACAGCCCCAGCATTTT.

The chain is built from TRBV4-2 and TRBJ2-1; D remains unclear. The CDR3 covers 13 residues. CDR1 and CDR2 (germline): LGHNA, YNFKEQ. The ends were cut back, 0 bases at V and 7 bases at J, with 7 bases in the middle. The CDR3, as DNA: TGTGCCAGCAGCCAAGATCAGCAGAATGAGCAGTTCTTC. Translation gives CASSQDQQNEQFF.

The V and J genes are TRBV11-3 and TRBJ2-1, with D possibly being TRBD1 (6 bases). V was shortened by 5 bases and J by 7 bases, with 12 bases between the two germline ends. The CDR3 is 13 residues long. The germline V gene encodes CDR1 SGHNT and CDR2 YENEEA. The CDR3 DNA is TGTGCCAGCAGCACCGGGACATTTAATGAGCAGTTCTTC. It codes for CASSTGTFNEQFF. Based on the CDR3 plus reference TRBV11-3 and TRBJ2-1, the full variable domain is EAGVVQSPRYKIIEKKQPVAFWCNPISGHNTLYWYLQNLGQGPELLIRYENEEAVDDSQLPKDRFSAERLKGVDSTLKIQPAELGDSAVYLCASSTGTFNEQFFGPGTRLTVL.

The chain recombines TRBV19 with TRBJ2-3; D is undetermined. The CDR3 totals 14 residues. The germline CDR1 and CDR2 sequences are LNHDA and SQIVND (reference sequence). V lost 1 base and J lost 4, with 9 bases in between. The CDR3 DNA follows: TGTGCCAGTAGTATAGCGAAGATCTCAGATACGCAGTATTTT. Its protein product is CASSIAKISDTQYF.

This clone occurred once. V gene TRBV19 combines with J gene TRBJ1-3, with 7 bases that match TRBD1. Per the germline V gene, CDR1 is LNHDA and CDR2 is SQIVND (reference sequence). With 4 bases clipped from V and 7 bases from J, the junction kept 10 bases outside the gene matches. This CDR3 is built from 15 residues. CDR3 sequence reads: CASSRDSRTWNTIYF. The CDR3 DNA reads as TGTGCCAGTAGTAGGGACAGCAGGACGTGGAACACCATATATTTT. The full variable domain, completed using reference TRBV19 and TRBJ1-3, is DGGITQSPKYLFRKEGQNVTLSCEQNLNHDAMYWYRQDPGQGLRLIYYSQIVNDFQKGDIAEGYSVSREKKESFPLTVTSAQKNPTAFYLCASSRDSRTWNTIYFGEGSWLTVV.

The CDR3 is CASSLDRETQYF. The CDR3 DNA sequence: TGTGCCAGCAGCTTAGACCGTGAGACCCAGTACTTC. This rearrangement joins TRBV7-2 to TRBJ2-5, with D uncertain. The CDR3 sequence is 12 residues long. The germline V and J ends were trimmed by 1 base and 5 bases, with 5 bases remaining between them. The germline gives CDR1 SGHTA, CDR2 FQGNSA.

V and J are TRBV19 and TRBJ2-3, with a tentative D call TRBD1 (6 bases). The CDR3 contains 15 residues. V lost 3 bases and J lost 2, with 12 bases in between. From germline, CDR1 is LNHDA and CDR2 SQIVND (reference sequence). The CDR3 sequence: CASSIHRESTDTQYF. The DNA of the CDR3 is TGTGCCAGTAGTATCCACAGGGAGTCCACAGATACGCAGTATTTT.

V usage is TRBV11-2 and J usage is TRBJ1-5; perhaps TRBD1 as D (5 bases). Germline CDR1 reads SGHAT; CDR2 reads FQNNGV. This CDR3 is built from 12 residues. Trimming pared 3 bases from V and 7 bases from J, leaving 7 bases between. The CDR3 is CASSFGDQPQHF. Written as DNA, the CDR3 is TGTGCCAGCAGCTTTGGGGACCAGCCCCAGCATTTT. Full variable domain (outside the CDR3, taken from reference TRBV11-2 and TRBJ1-5): EAGVAQSPRYKIIEKRQSVAFWCNPISGHATLYWYQQILGQGPKLLIQFQNNGVVDDSQLPKDRFSAERLKGVDSTLKIQPAKLEDSAVYLCASSFGDQPQHFGDGTRLSIL.

This clone was detected only a few times. The chain couples TRBV4-3 to TRBJ1-5, with 7 positions matching TRBD1. V shed 0 bases and J 7 bases; nucleotides not matched to a gene: 6. CDR1 and CDR2 from the germline V gene are LGHNA and YSLEER. The CDR3 runs 15 residues. DNA of the CDR3: TGCGCCAGCAGCCAAGATGGTCAGGGGGGACAGCCCCAGCATTTT. It encodes CASSQDGQGGQPQHF.

A few counts support this clone. V and J are TRBV6-6 and TRBJ1-2, with no clear D. The germline V gene has CDR1 MNHNY and CDR2 SVGAGI (reference sequence). The CDR3 sequence is 10 residues long. V lost 6 bases to trimming and J lost 5 bases, with 4 bases between them. The CDR3 DNA follows: TGTGCCAGCAGGACATATGGCTACACCTTC. This codes for CASRTYGYTF.

The gene calls are TRBV15 and TRBJ2-6, with 10 bases identical to TRBD2. Germline V gives CDR1 LNHNV, CDR2 YYDKDF (reference sequence). J lost 4 bases, V lost 1 base, and 7 bases had no gene match. The CDR3 is made up of 18 amino acids. In nucleotides, the CDR3 is TGTGCCACCAGCAGAGTGGCTAGCGGGAGTACGGGGGCCAACGTCCTGACTTTC. This sequence encodes CATSRVASGSTGANVLTF.

The chain couples TRBV11-1 to TRBJ2-3, with D possibly being TRBD1 (5 bases). Per the germline V gene, CDR1 is SGHAT and CDR2 is FQDESV (reference sequence). The CDR3 spans 17 residues. V was trimmed by 0 bases and J by 1 base, leaving 14 bases between them. CDR3 sequence reads: CASSLAKGLVGTDTQYF. The CDR3 nucleotides are TGTGCCAGCAGCTTAGCAAAGGGGTTGGTTGGCACAGATACGCAGTATTTT.

A few counts support this clone. This chain joins TRBV5-1 and TRBJ1-1; D uncertain. In germline, CDR1 is SGHRS, CDR2 YFSETQ. The CDR3 has 16 residues. With 5 bases removed from V and 0 bases from J, the gap between germline ends came to 17 bases. The CDR3 spells CASSRDEGRMNTEAFF. In DNA form, the CDR3 reads TGCGCCAGCAGTCGCGACGAGGGCCGCATGAACACTGAAGCTTTCTTT.